The clone carrying this T cell receptor beta chain was seen many times. This sample is part of a study of identical twins. MiXCR, applied by TCRdb to the 5' RACE reads, yields one record per CDR3 protein. The data contain about 690,000 distinct CDR3 sequences, roughly 6% of them singletons. V was pared by 5 bases and J by 4 bases, with 9 bases of the junction left unmatched. Per the germline V gene, CDR1 is LNHNV and CDR2 is YYDKDF (reference sequence). The CDR3 totals 17 residues. This TCR derives from a young man in good health. Sequences were obtained from naive T cells sorted from blood. The rearrangement links TRBV15 to TRBJ2-5; 14 nucleotides line up with TRBD2. CDR3: CATSGGLAGVQGETQYF. The CDR3 bases are TGTGCCACCAGCGGGGGACTAGCGGGAGTTCAAGGAGAGACCCAGTACTTC.